These 20 T cell receptor beta chains were sequenced from one sample in a study of PD-1 blockade in classical Hodgkin lymphoma. Brentuximab vedotin exposure varied among the patients, all of whom had relapsed after autologous stem cell transplantation. Data came from immunoSEQ multiplex PCR; TCRdb stores just in-frame clones and leaves some out. The table shows almost 100,000 clones, with about nine tenths occurring only once. The specimen comprised peripheral blood mononuclear cells (PBMCs), sampled at baseline. Every receptor here comes from a human donor with classical Hodgkin lymphoma.

This clone was seen just once. The chain carries TRBV18 and TRBJ2-7; possibly TRBD1 or TRBD2 for D (5 bases each). Germline V gives CDR1 KGHSH, CDR2 LQKENI. This CDR3 contains 16 residues. The V and J ends lost 3 bases and 3 bases respectively, with 18 bases between them. The CDR3 DNA reads TGTGCCAGCTCACCCCCCGGGCAGGGACGGGGCTACGAGCAGTACTTC. This codes for CASSPPGQGRGYEQYF. The variable domain in full, with the rest retrieved from reference TRBV18 and TRBJ2-7, is NAGVMQNPRHLVRRRGQEARLRCSPMKGHSHVYWYRQLPEEGLKFMVYLQKENIIDESGMPKERFSAEFPKEGPSILRIQQVVRGDSAAYFCASSPPGQGRGYEQYFGPGTRLTVT.

The gene calls are TRBV7-9 and TRBJ2-7, with TRBD1 matching 7 bases. CDR3 size: 17 residues. CDR1 is SEHNR, CDR2 FQNEAQ, per germline (reference sequence). J gave up 6 bases and V 5 bases, and 19 bases lay outside the gene matches. CDR3 sequence reads: CASSPQLLDRRWGEQYF. The CDR3 DNA is TGTGCCAGCAGCCCCCAGCTCTTGGACAGGCGATGGGGCGAGCAGTACTTC.

The chain couples TRBV6-6 to TRBJ1-5, with D possibly TRBD1 on 5 matching bases. Between the trimmed V and J ends, which lost 2 bases and 6 bases, there was a span of 8 bases. Germline values: CDR1 MNHNY, CDR2 SVGAGI (reference sequence). CDR3 size: 13 residues. CDR3 loop: CASSYERGQPQHF. CDR3 nucleotide sequence: TGTGCCAGCAGTTACGAAAGGGGTCAGCCCCAGCATTTT.

This clone has just a few counts. V and J are TRBV10-1 and TRBJ1-2; D is unclear. From germline, CDR1 is WNHNN and CDR2 SYGVQD (reference sequence). This CDR3 contains 13 residues. The ends were cut back, 6 bases at V and 1 base at J, with 9 bases in the middle. This CDR3 is CASSPKGNYGYTF. CDR3 coding DNA: TGCGCCAGCAGCCCGAAGGGTAACTATGGCTACACCTTC.

CDR3 in amino acids: CASSSGPMATQYF. The DNA for the CDR3 is TGTGCCAGCAGCTCGGGCCCCATGGCCACGCAGTATTTT. J is TRBJ2-3 and V is TRBV7-3; no clear D gene. V lost 4 bases and J 9 bases, leaving 14 bases between the germline ends. This CDR3 spans 13 amino acids. The germline gives CDR1 SGHTA, CDR2 FQGTGA.

In its sample, this clone was seen once. The rearrangement joins TRBV25-1 to TRBJ1-1; D is unresolved. There are 15 residues in the CDR3. V was shortened by 1 base and J by 1 base, with 10 bases between the two germline ends. In germline, CDR1 is MGHDK, CDR2 SYGVNS. CDR3 bases: TGTGCCAGCAGTGAATTGGTGTCACAGAACACTGAAGCTTTCTTT. It translates to CASSELVSQNTEAFF.

The V gene is TRBV11-2, the J gene TRBJ2-1; 7 bases agree with TRBD2. Germline CDR1 reads SGHAT; CDR2 reads FQNNGV. Trimming took 1 base from V and 8 from J; bases not matched to a gene: 5. CDR3 length: 14 amino acids. The CDR3 DNA sequence: TGTGCCAGCAGCTTAGGGACTAGAGGCGATGAGCAGTTCTTC. Its protein product is CASSLGTRGDEQFF.

This chain joins TRBV7-3 and TRBJ2-7, with 8 bases identical to TRBD1. The V and J ends lost 2 bases and 3 bases, in that order; junction bases with no gene match: 6. The CDR3 extends over 15 amino acids. CDR1 is SGHTA, CDR2 FQGTGA, per germline. The CDR3 loop reads CASSLWGTGGYEQYF. The CDR3 DNA follows: TGTGCCAGCAGCTTATGGGGTACAGGGGGCTACGAGCAGTACTTC.

The chain uses TRBV11-2 and TRBJ1-4; 7 nucleotides line up with TRBD1. With V trimmed by 5 bases and J by 4 bases, 13 bases remained unmatched. This CDR3 spans 17 amino acids. Germline V gene lookup returns CDR1 SGHAT and CDR2 FQNNGV. This CDR3 is CASSHMIRQGNNEKLFF. CDR3 bases: TGTGCCAGCAGCCACATGATTCGACAGGGTAATAATGAAAAACTGTTTTTT.

The genes are TRBV7-3 and TRBJ2-1; the match to TRBD1 covers 7 bases. Germline trimming cut 5 bases from V and 6 bases from J; bases unmatched to any gene: 10. The germline gives CDR1 SGHTA, CDR2 FQGTGA. The CDR3 is 15 amino acids. CDR3 sequence reads: CASSPKTGNSNEQFF. CDR3 DNA: TGTGCCAGCAGCCCAAAGACAGGGAATTCCAATGAGCAGTTCTTC.

This chain joins TRBV4-2 and TRBJ2-7; no clear D. The CDR3 has 12 amino acids. Per germline, CDR1 LGHNA and CDR2 YNFKEQ. Trimming left V 0 bases short and J 7 bases short, with 7 bases between. This chain's CDR3 is CASSQEGSEQYF. Written as DNA, the CDR3 is TGTGCCAGCAGCCAAGAGGGGTCTGAGCAGTACTTC.

The chain uses TRBV7-2 and TRBJ2-5; TRBD2 aligns across 9 bases. Per the germline V gene, CDR1 is SGHTA and CDR2 is FQGNSA. The J segment lost 5 bases and the V segment lost 5 bases, leaving 9 bases of the junction unmatched. The CDR3 totals 15 residues. Here the CDR3 reads CASSETTSGRETQYF. CDR3 nucleotides: TGTGCCAGCAGCGAAACGACTAGCGGTAGGGAGACCCAGTACTTC. The variable domain in full, with the rest retrieved from reference TRBV7-2 and TRBJ2-5, is GAGVSQSPSNKVTEKGKDVELRCDPISGHTALYWYRQSLGQGLEFLIYFQGNSAPDKSGLPSDRFSAERTGGSVSTLTIQRTQQEDSAVYLCASSETTSGRETQYFGPGTRLLVL.

The chain couples TRBV10-3 to TRBJ2-7; D is undetermined. The V and J ends lost 11 bases and 1 base respectively, with 9 bases between them. Germline assignment: CDR1 ENHRY and CDR2 SYGVKD. CDR3 length equals 11 residues. CDR3 in DNA: TGTGCCGCCGGAGAGTCCTACGAGCAGTACTTC. Its protein is CAAGESYEQYF.

The chain is built from TRBV27 and TRBJ2-1; a possible D gene is TRBD1 (6 bases). The CDR3 sequence is 12 residues long. Germline-derived CDR1 and CDR2 are MNHEY and SMNVEV (reference sequence). Trimming stripped 6 bases from V and 9 bases from J, with 12 bases between. DNA for the CDR3: TGTGCCAGCAGCTTGGCAGGGGCTGAGCAGTTCTTC. As protein: CASSLAGAEQFF.

This sequence joins TRBV9 and TRBJ1-5; maybe TRBD1 (6 bases). Deletions cut 4 bases from V and 7 bases from J, with 15 bases between. Germline V gene sequence: CDR1 SGDLS, CDR2 YYNGEE. CDR3 length equals 14 residues. Here the CDR3 reads CASSPSGRGQPQHF. The CDR3 DNA sequence: TGTGCCAGCAGCCCTTCAGGGAGGGGGCAGCCCCAGCATTTT.

This clone is a singleton in its sample. J is TRBJ2-1 and V is TRBV10-1; D gene uncertain. This CDR3 has 11 amino acids. CDR1 and CDR2 from the germline V gene are WNHNN and SYGVQD (reference sequence). Trimming cost V 4 bases and J 3 bases, with 1 base left between them. CDR3 region: CASSGYNEQFF. The CDR3 DNA reads TGCGCCAGCAGTGGCTACAATGAGCAGTTCTTC.

This clone was detected once. The rearrangement joins TRBV30 to TRBJ1-6, with D unclear. Germline assignment: CDR1 GTSNPN and CDR2 SVGIG (reference sequence). The V and J ends lost 2 bases and 1 base respectively, with 3 bases between them. The CDR3 has 13 residues. CDR3 coding DNA: TGTGCCTGGAGTTTGTCCTATAATTCACCCCTCCACTTT. It yields the protein CAWSLSYNSPLHF.

The chain joins TRBV11-3 to TRBJ2-2; D ambiguous. Trimming left V 1 base short and J 5 bases short, with 11 bases between. Germline V gene data show CDR1 as SGHNT and CDR2 as YENEEA. The CDR3 covers 15 residues. The CDR3 DNA reads as TGTGCCAGCAGCTTAGGTGGGGTCGGGACCGGGGAGCTGTTTTTT. It specifies CASSLGGVGTGELFF.

The chain recombines TRBV9 with TRBJ2-3; TRBD1 or TRBD2 may be the D gene (5 bases each). The CDR3 runs 14 residues. Per germline, CDR1 SGDLS and CDR2 YYNGEE. Trimming removed 3 bases from V and 0 bases from J, with 8 bases in between. CDR3: CASSAGTSTDTQYF. Here the CDR3 DNA reads TGTGCCAGCAGCGCTGGGACGAGCACAGATACGCAGTATTTT.

The chain carries TRBV7-2 and TRBJ2-2; D ambiguous. Germline V gives CDR1 SGHTA, CDR2 FQGNSA. V was pared by 2 bases and J by 0 bases, with 16 bases between. This CDR3 spans 18 amino acids. The CDR3 nucleotides are TGTGCCAGCAGCTTACGGGCAGGTACCCCCTCGAACACCGGGGAGCTGTTTTTT. Encoded protein: CASSLRAGTPSNTGELFF.